A single sample is the source of the 22 T cell receptor beta chains below, sequenced in a study of CD8+CD57+ T cells in acquired aplastic anemia. Genomic DNA, the template, was used for profiling of the TCR beta VDJ and CDR3. One entry per CDR3 protein results from TCRdb running MiXCR on the reads. The sample shows 100,000 to 150,000 distinct CDR3 sequences, about half of them seen only once. Sequencing was carried out using sorted CD4+, CD8+, or CD8+CD57+ T cells (not recorded which) from PBMCs. The receptors derive from a human donor in good health, serving as a control.

The chain combines TRBV15 with TRBJ1-2; 7 bases agree with TRBD1. The CDR3 totals 14 residues. Germline trimming cut 1 base from V and 6 bases from J; bases unmatched to any gene: 5. The V gene's germline CDR1 is LNHNV and CDR2 YYDKDF (reference sequence). CDR3 sequence reads: CATSRVDRVDGYTF. The CDR3 nucleotides read TGTGCCACCAGCAGAGTAGACAGGGTGGATGGCTACACCTTC.

This chain connects TRBV15 to TRBJ1-3, with D possibly being TRBD1 (5 bases). CDR1 is LNHNV, CDR2 YYDKDF, per germline (reference sequence). The CDR3 loop spans 15 amino acids. Trimming pared 0 bases from V and 0 bases from J, leaving 6 bases between. The CDR3 DNA is TGTGCCACCAGCAGAGATGGGGGCTCTGGAAACACCATATATTTT. It specifies CATSRDGGSGNTIYF. Full variable domain (remainder filled in from reference TRBV15 and TRBJ1-3): DAMVIQNPRYQVTQFGKPVTLSCSQTLNHNVMYWYQQKSSQAPKLLFHYYDKDFNNEADTPDNFQSRRPNTSFCFLDIRSPGLGDTAMYLCATSRDGGSGNTIYFGEGSWLTVV.

This chain connects TRBV7-3 to TRBJ1-1; possibly TRBD1 for D (5 bases). Germline loops: CDR1 SGHTA, CDR2 FQGTGA. V shed 1 base and J shed 5 bases, with 11 bases lying between them. The CDR3 sequence is 14 residues long. CDR3 protein: CASSLKAGRTEAFF. DNA for the CDR3: TGTGCCAGCAGCTTAAAAGCAGGGAGGACTGAAGCTTTCTTT.

This clonotype has ten or more counts. The rearrangement uses TRBV11-2 and TRBJ1-5, with 9 bases fitting TRBD1. J was trimmed by 0 bases and V by 1 base; bases with no gene match: 1. CDR3 length: 16 amino acids. Germline values: CDR1 SGHAT, CDR2 FQNNGV. CDR3 in amino acids: CASSLGGQGSNQPQHF. For the CDR3, the DNA is TGTGCCAGCAGCTTAGGGGGACAGGGTAGCAATCAGCCCCAGCATTTT.

This clonotype was counted ten times or more. V usage is TRBV11-3 and J usage is TRBJ2-5, with 10 bases aligning to TRBD2. There are 18 residues in the CDR3. V dropped 3 bases and J dropped 4; count of bases not matched to a gene: 14. Germline lookup yields CDR1 SGHNT and CDR2 YENEEA. The CDR3 nucleotides are TGTGCCAGCAGCTTGCCCCACCGCGGAGCGGGGGGGCCAGAGACCCAGTACTTC. Residues: CASSLPHRGAGGPETQYF.

There are many counts of this clonotype. The chain joins TRBV4-1 to TRBJ1-6; 8 bases are a match to TRBD1. The V segment lost 0 bases and the J segment 2 bases; nucleotides outside the gene matches: 6. Germline loops: CDR1 MGHRA, CDR2 YSYEKL. This CDR3 is 18 amino acids long. This chain's CDR3 is CASSQDGTGSAYNSPLHF. The CDR3 coding sequence is TGCGCCAGCAGCCAAGACGGGACAGGCAGCGCCTATAATTCACCCCTCCACTTT.

A word on this clonotype: A much more abundant neighbour one base away suggests this may be a read error. V is TRBV5-1 and J is TRBJ1-2; D perhaps matches TRBD1 (6 bases). Germline values: CDR1 SGHRS, CDR2 YFSETQ. This CDR3 contains 14 residues. The CDR3 nucleotides are TGCGCCGGCAGAAATGGACAGATGGACTATGGCTACACCTTC. Its translation: CAGRNGQMDYGYTF.

Many counts were recorded for this clonotype. This sequence joins TRBV27 and TRBJ2-7, with D hard to call. Between the trimmed V and J ends, which lost 5 bases and 4 bases, there was a span of 12 bases. This CDR3 is built from 13 residues. CDR1 is MNHEY, CDR2 SMNVEV, per germline (reference sequence). The CDR3 is CASSLTALYEQYF. The CDR3 region has the DNA TGTGCCAGCAGTCTAACCGCGCTGTACGAGCAGTACTTC.

This chain links TRBV6-2 or TRBV6-3 with TRBJ2-1; a possible D gene is TRBD2 (6 bases). CDR1 is MNHEY and CDR2 is SVGEGT in the germline V gene. Trimming took 5 bases from V and 7 from J, leaving 15 bases between them. The CDR3 runs to 14 residues. CDR3 DNA: TGTGCCAGCAGTCTGCTGGAGGGGTGGAATGAGCAGTTCTTC. Translating it yields CASSLLEGWNEQFF.

This clonotype came up many times. V is TRBV27 and J is TRBJ1-4, with TRBD1 identical over 8 bases. Germline trimming cut 6 bases from V and 8 bases from J; bases unmatched to any gene: 5. This CDR3 contains 13 residues. Germline CDR1 is MNHEY and CDR2 is SMNVEV (reference sequence). CDR3 sequence (DNA): TGTGCCAGCAGGCCGACAGGGGTCGAAAAACTGTTTTTT. This sequence encodes CASRPTGVEKLFF.

This clonotype was observed a few times. A much larger clone lies one base from this, so it may be a read error. The chain recombines TRBV5-1 with TRBJ1-5; D remains unclear. V lost 2 bases, J lost 0 bases, and 6 bases lay in between. The CDR3 extends over 14 amino acids. CDR1 SGHRS and CDR2 YFSETQ come from the germline V gene. CDR3 amino acids: CASSLRDSNQPQHF. CDR3 nucleotides: TGCGCCAGCAGCTTAAGGGATAGCAATCAGCCCCAGCATTTT.

The CDR3 is CASLGVTRRTEAFF. CDR3 DNA sequence: TGTGCCAGCCTTGGAGTCACAAGGCGGACTGAAGCTTTCTTT. The chain uses TRBV2 and TRBJ1-1; D call uncertain. Germline CDR1 SNHLY, CDR2 FYNNEI. Trimming removed 8 bases at V and 5 bases at J, with 18 bases between. The CDR3 extends over 14 amino acids.

This clonotype was detected ten times or more. A read error is possible here, since a much larger clone lies one base away. The rearrangement uses TRBV19 and TRBJ2-5, with D perhaps matching TRBD1 (7 bases). V was shortened by 3 bases and J by 4 bases, with 12 bases between the two germline ends. The CDR3 sequence is 14 residues long. CDR1 and CDR2 from the germline V gene are LNHDA and SQIVND (reference sequence). The DNA for the CDR3 is TGTGCCAGTAGTATGAGACAGGGAGGAGAGACCCAGTACTTC. Protein: CASSMRQGGETQYF. The variable domain in full, completed from reference TRBV19 and TRBJ2-5, reads DGGITQSPKYLFRKEGQNVTLSCEQNLNHDAMYWYRQDPGQGLRLIYYSQIVNDFQKGDIAEGYSVSREKKESFPLTVTSAQKNPTAFYLCASSMRQGGETQYFGPGTRLLVL.

This clonotype was seen ten or more times. This chain links TRBV7-9 with TRBJ2-2; D unclear. V was pared by 6 bases and J by 3 bases, with 5 bases between. Germline assignment: CDR1 SEHNR and CDR2 FQNEAQ (reference sequence). The CDR3 spans 12 residues. CDR3 coding DNA: TGTGCCAGCAGTGGGGACACCGGGGAGCTGTTTTTT. This encodes CASSGDTGELFF. Using reference TRBV7-9 and TRBJ2-2 for the parts outside the CDR3, the full variable domain is DTGVSQNPRHKITKRGQNVTFRCDPISEHNRLYWYRQTLGQGPEFLTYFQNEAQLEKSRLLSDRFSAERPKGSFSTLEIQRTEQGDSAMYLCASSGDTGELFFGEGSRLTVL.

The chain joins TRBV19 to TRBJ2-7, with D unclear. CDR1 LNHDA and CDR2 SQIVND come from the germline V gene (reference sequence). V was pared by 9 bases and J by 4 bases, with 13 bases between. The CDR3 loop spans 12 amino acids. CDR3 nucleotides: TGTGCCAGCAGCTCGACACTTTACGAGCAGTACGTC. This gives the protein CASSSTLYEQYV.

The V gene is TRBV18, the J gene TRBJ1-4, with D maybe TRBD1 (6 bases). Germline V CDR1 and CDR2: KGHSH, LQKENI. V was clipped by 3 bases and J by 5 bases, with 10 bases between them. This CDR3 has 14 amino acids. The CDR3 spells CASSPGGGNEKLFF. The CDR3 nucleotides are TGTGCCAGCTCACCGGGAGGGGGAAATGAAAAACTGTTTTTT. The entire variable domain, with the rest obtained from reference TRBV18 and TRBJ1-4, is as follows: NAGVMQNPRHLVRRRGQEARLRCSPMKGHSHVYWYRQLPEEGLKFMVYLQKENIIDESGMPKERFSAEFPKEGPSILRIQQVVRGDSAAYFCASSPGGGNEKLFFGSGTQLSVL.

The chain combines TRBV19 with TRBJ2-7; no clear D. Between the trimmed V and J ends, which lost 4 bases and 6 bases, there was a span of 7 bases. CDR1 is LNHDA and CDR2 is SQIVND in the germline V gene (reference sequence). The CDR3 has 11 residues. DNA of the CDR3: TGTGCCAGTAGTACAGCGACCGAGCAGTACTTC. Its protein product is CASSTATEQYF.

The J gene is TRBJ2-3, the V gene TRBV24-1; 8 bases line up with TRBD1. V lost 3 bases to trimming and J lost 1 base; unmatched junction nucleotides: 5. Per germline, CDR1 KGHDR and CDR2 SFDVKD. There are 16 residues in the CDR3. CDR3 nucleotide sequence: TGTGCCACCAGTGATCGACAGGGGACGGGCACAGATACGCAGTATTTT. Amino acid sequence: CATSDRQGTGTDTQYF.

The V and J genes are TRBV20-1 and TRBJ2-1, with D possibly matching TRBD2 (7 bases). CDR1 is DFQATT, CDR2 SNEGSKA, per germline (reference sequence). This CDR3 contains 14 residues. V gave up 3 bases and J gave up 4 bases, with 13 bases separating them. CDR3 DNA sequence: TGCAGTGCTAGTGGCGGGGGCGCGTACAATGAGCAGTTCTTC. Translation: CSASGGGAYNEQFF.

The chain recombines TRBV15 with TRBJ2-7; TRBD1 aligns across 10 bases. This CDR3 region has 16 residues. CDR1 LNHNV and CDR2 YYDKDF come from the germline V gene (reference sequence). CDR3 DNA: TGTACCACCAGCAGAGTAGGGACAGGGGTTAAGAACGAGCAGTACGTC. Encoded protein: CTTSRVGTGVKNEQYV.

The genes are TRBV29-1 and TRBJ2-1, with D uncertain. The V gene's germline CDR1 is SQVTM and CDR2 ANQGSEA. This CDR3 has 12 residues. With 3 bases removed from V and 6 bases from J, the gap between germline ends came to 9 bases. In DNA form, the CDR3 reads TGCAGCGTTGATCGCGGATCCAATGAGCAGTTCTTC. The encoded protein is CSVDRGSNEQFF.

This clonotype was seen at least ten times. The rearrangement uses TRBV15 and TRBJ1-1, with TRBD1 matching 7 bases. Germline CDR1 LNHNV, CDR2 YYDKDF (reference sequence). V shed 1 base, J shed 8 bases, and the junction held 4 bases outside the gene matches. This CDR3 spans 13 amino acids. CDR3 loop: CATSRGQGGEAFF. Here the CDR3 DNA reads TGTGCCACCAGCAGAGGACAGGGAGGGGAAGCTTTCTTT. The whole variable domain, filled in from reference TRBV15 and TRBJ1-1, reads DAMVIQNPRYQVTQFGKPVTLSCSQTLNHNVMYWYQQKSSQAPKLLFHYYDKDFNNEADTPDNFQSRRPNTSFCFLDIRSPGLGDTAMYLCATSRGQGGEAFFGQGTRLTVV.